Detailed here is one T cell receptor (beta chain). Its specificity is not known. TCRdb redid the calling of the reads with MiXCR, one entry per CDR3 protein. The table lists hundreds of thousands of distinct CDR3 sequences, around 10% of them singletons, with 2% to 3% in the top ten. This record comes from a study of T cell repertoires in cytomegalovirus infection. Findings and limits, study-wide: HLA-C-restricted CMV clonotypes gave the most frequent clonotype in two of eight donors.

CDR1 and CDR2 from the germline V gene are DFQATT and SNEGSKA (reference sequence). The ends lost 2 bases at V and 2 bases at J; junction bases unmatched: 8. The CDR3 contains 16 residues. This clonotype was obtained from a human donor in good health (CMV status not recorded). Some clones in this sample may be carry-over from other donors' samples. Sample: PBMCs. The chain combines TRBV20-1 with TRBJ2-3; TRBD2 aligns across 9 bases. The CDR3 spells CSARSRQRGDTDTQYF. The CDR3 DNA sequence: TGCAGTGCTAGATCCCGTCAGCGGGGGGACACAGATACGCAGTATTTT.